A single sample gave rise to the 23 T cell receptor beta chains below, sequenced in a study of T cell responses to AZD1222 COVID-19 vaccine. The method was immunoSEQ multiplex PCR; TCRdb's version includes in-frame clones alone and lacks a portion of them. The data contain 90,000 to 100,000 clones, 70% to 90% of them singletons. The sequencing here drew on peripheral blood, taken on day 0 of AZD1222 vaccination. Receptors originate from an adult in good health.

This clone has just a few counts. V usage is TRBV2 and J usage is TRBJ1-2; tentatively, D is TRBD1 (6 bases). The CDR3 runs to 14 residues. With 2 bases removed from V and 6 bases from J, the gap between germline ends came to 13 bases. From germline, CDR1 is SNHLY and CDR2 FYNNEI. The CDR3 protein is CASSEPRQADGYTF. CDR3 bases: TGTGCCAGCAGTGAACCCCGACAGGCAGATGGCTACACCTTC.

This chain uses TRBV27 with TRBJ1-2, with 8 nucleotides matching TRBD1. V dropped 6 bases and J dropped 4; count of bases not matched to a gene: 10. Per germline, CDR1 MNHEY and CDR2 SMNVEV (reference sequence). CDR3 size: 15 residues. The CDR3 region has the DNA TGTGCCAGCAGCTTTAACAGGGGGACGGCCTATGGCTACACCTTC. It is translated as CASSFNRGTAYGYTF.

Worth noting for this clone: An end of the junction differs from the germline gene, which may be a read error. The chain is built from TRBV5-8 and TRBJ2-3; D gene uncertain. The CDR3 totals 11 residues. Germline assignment: CDR1 SGHTS and CDR2 YDEGEE. In nucleotides, the CDR3 is TGTGCCAGCAGCTCGACTTATCGGGCGAATTTT. Translation: CASSSTYRANF.

The chain couples TRBV7-6 to TRBJ2-5, with D possibly being TRBD1 or TRBD2 (5 bases each). Germline V CDR1 and CDR2: SGHVS, FNYEAQ. This CDR3 comprises 15 residues. Deletions cut 1 base from V and 3 bases from J, with 12 bases between. The DNA for the CDR3 is TGTGCCAGCAGCTTAGGGGGGTCTTGGGAAGAGACCCAGTACTTC. Translating gives CASSLGGSWEETQYF.

The sample holds a few counts of this clone. As DNA, the CDR3 is TGTGCCAGCAGTTCCCCTTCCGGGGCCACTGAAGCTTTCTTT. It encodes CASSSPSGATEAFF. The chain combines TRBV27 with TRBJ1-1; D may be TRBD1 (5 bases). Trimming cost V 4 bases and J 4 bases, with 13 bases left between them. This CDR3 is 14 amino acids long. Germline assignment: CDR1 MNHEY and CDR2 SMNVEV (reference sequence).

The V gene is TRBV6-1, the J gene TRBJ1-2; D is unresolved. Per germline, CDR1 MNHNS and CDR2 SASEGT. The CDR3 sequence is 12 residues long. V gave up 3 bases and J gave up 2 bases, with 4 bases separating them. CDR3 sequence: CASSDRNYGYTF. The DNA for the CDR3 is TGTGCCAGCAGTGACAGAAACTATGGCTACACCTTC.

The chain recombines TRBV6-6 with TRBJ1-1; 7 bases line up with TRBD1. Germline V gene lookup returns CDR1 MNHNY and CDR2 SVGAGI (reference sequence). With V trimmed by 5 bases and J by 8 bases, 8 bases remained unmatched. The length of the CDR3 is 13 residues. CDR3 nucleotide sequence: TGTGCCAGCAGTCCTGACAGGGCGAGCGAAGCTTTCTTT. Amino acid sequence: CASSPDRASEAFF.

This chain links TRBV4-1 with TRBJ1-2, with D uncertain. The CDR3 is 14 residues long. CDR1 is MGHRA, CDR2 YSYEKL, per germline. The V end lost 0 bases, the J end lost 4 bases, and 9 bases lay between the germline ends. The CDR3 region has the DNA TGCGCCAGCAGCCAAGAGACCCGGGGCTATGGCTACACCTTC. It specifies CASSQETRGYGYTF.

The chain recombines TRBV7-2 with TRBJ1-5; 8 bases line up with TRBD1. The trim removed 5 bases at V and 3 bases at J, leaving 6 bases unmatched. Germline V CDR1 and CDR2: SGHTA, FQGNSA. CDR3 length: 15 amino acids. The CDR3 DNA is TGTGCCAGCAGCCGGCAGGGGGCAAACAATCAGCCCCAGCATTTT. This encodes CASSRQGANNQPQHF. The full variable domain, with the rest looked up from reference TRBV7-2 and TRBJ1-5, is GAGVSQSPSNKVTEKGKDVELRCDPISGHTALYWYRQSLGQGLEFLIYFQGNSAPDKSGLPSDRFSAERTGGSVSTLTIQRTQQEDSAVYLCASSRQGANNQPQHFGDGTRLSIL.

The chain links TRBV4-3 to TRBJ2-3; the D gene is possibly TRBD1 (6 bases). The germline V gene encodes CDR1 LGHNA and CDR2 YSLEER. The CDR3 runs 15 residues. V was clipped by 1 base and J by 1 base, with 9 bases between them. Written as DNA, the CDR3 is TGCGCCAGCAGCCAAGGAGCAGGGGGCACAGATACGCAGTATTTT. Amino acids: CASSQGAGGTDTQYF.

This chain connects TRBV7-2 to TRBJ1-1, with 8 nucleotides matching TRBD1. The germline V gene has CDR1 SGHTA and CDR2 FQGNSA. After removal of 5 bases from V and 5 bases from J, the junction contained 4 bases not matched to a gene. This CDR3 is built from 13 residues. This CDR3 is CASSPQGATEAFF. In DNA, the CDR3 is TGTGCCAGCAGCCCGCAGGGGGCGACTGAAGCTTTCTTT.

V usage is TRBV7-9 and J usage is TRBJ2-1; 7 nucleotides match TRBD1. V lost 6 bases, J lost 12 bases, and 8 bases stayed unmatched. This CDR3 contains 12 residues. The germline V gene encodes CDR1 SEHNR and CDR2 FQNEAQ (reference sequence). The CDR3 is CASSYRGRAQFF. As DNA, the CDR3 is TGTGCCAGCAGTTACAGGGGCCGGGCGCAGTTCTTC.

The CDR3 here is CASSHSGSATQETQYF. The CDR3 region has the DNA TGTGCCAGCAGCCATTCGGGCAGCGCCACCCAAGAGACCCAGTACTTC. This rearrangement joins TRBV7-9 to TRBJ2-5, with D hard to call. Between the trimmed V and J ends, which lost 5 bases and 1 base, there was a span of 17 bases. Germline V gene lookup returns CDR1 SEHNR and CDR2 FQNEAQ (reference sequence). CDR3 size: 16 residues.

The V gene is TRBV19, the J gene TRBJ2-7; 12 positions match TRBD1. The trim removed 5 bases at V and 6 bases at J, leaving 8 bases unmatched. Germline CDR1 is LNHDA and CDR2 is SQIVND (reference sequence). The length of the CDR3 is 15 residues. The CDR3 DNA reads as TGTGCCAGTAGTCCCGGGACAGGGGGCCTCTCCGAGCAGTACGTC. Its translation is CASSPGTGGLSEQYV.

V gene TRBV19 combines with J gene TRBJ2-5; D may be TRBD1 (6 bases). The germline V gene encodes CDR1 LNHDA and CDR2 SQIVND (reference sequence). This CDR3 has 14 residues. Deletions cut 7 bases from V and 4 bases from J, with 16 bases between. CDR3 protein: CASTSRDIGETQYF. The DNA for the CDR3 is TGTGCCAGTACCTCCAGGGACATTGGAGAGACCCAGTACTTC.

The CDR3 bases are TGTGCCAGCAGCTTAGGACAGGGCGGAGGCACAGATACGCAGTATTTT. The encoded protein is CASSLGQGGGTDTQYF. The genes are TRBV7-6 and TRBJ2-3; 7 bases align to TRBD1. The CDR3 runs 16 residues. Germline CDR1 and CDR2: SGHVS and FNYEAQ. V was pared by 1 base and J by 1 base, with 5 bases of the junction left unmatched.

The rearrangement links TRBV5-4 to TRBJ1-1; D unresolved. V was shortened by 4 bases and J by 1 base, with 8 bases between the two germline ends. This CDR3 has 13 amino acids. CDR1 SGHNT and CDR2 YYREEE come from the germline V gene (reference sequence). CDR3 sequence reads: CASSLQPNTEAFF. The CDR3 DNA reads as TGTGCCAGCAGCCTACAGCCGAACACTGAAGCTTTCTTT.

J is TRBJ1-3 and V is TRBV19; 7 positions match TRBD1. The CDR3 contains 14 residues. Germline assignment: CDR1 LNHDA and CDR2 SQIVND (reference sequence). V shed 3 bases, J shed 1 base, and the junction held 0 bases outside the gene matches. The CDR3 nucleotides read TGTGCCAGTAGTATGACAGGGTCTGGAAACACCATATATTTT. Translating gives CASSMTGSGNTIYF.

A remark on this clone: The sample contains more than one DNA sequence encoding this CDR3. V and J are TRBV9 and TRBJ1-1, with 9 bases that match TRBD1. The CDR3 runs 14 residues. Germline CDR1 reads SGDLS; CDR2 reads YYNGEE. Trimming removed 3 bases from V and 1 base from J; junction bases left unmatched: 1. The CDR3 here is CASSETGGNTEAFF. CDR3 bases: TGTGCCAGCAGCGAGACAGGGGGGAACACTGAAGCTTTCTTT.

The sample holds a few counts of this clone. The germline gene is not matched at one end of the junction; a read error may be the cause. The CDR3 nucleotides read TGTGCCAGTAGTATGGGGACTAGCGGGGCCCTCTTC. This encodes CASSMGTSGALF. The chain joins TRBV19 to TRBJ2-1, with 13 bases fitting TRBD2. There are 12 residues in the CDR3. The germline V gene has CDR1 LNHDA and CDR2 SQIVND (reference sequence).

The genes are TRBV11-3 and TRBJ1-1; D not certain. V shed 1 base and J shed 3 bases, with 15 bases lying between them. There are 16 residues in the CDR3. The germline gives CDR1 SGHNT, CDR2 YENEEA. CDR3 DNA: TGTGCCAGCAGCTTAGTTCGGGGTTTTGACGACACTGAAGCTTTCTTT. Residues: CASSLVRGFDDTEAFF.

The J gene is TRBJ1-5, the V gene TRBV5-8; 9 bases agree with TRBD1. The germline gives CDR1 SGHTS, CDR2 YDEGEE. The CDR3 loop spans 17 amino acids. V gave up 4 bases and J gave up 0 bases; unmatched junction bases: 8. The CDR3 DNA sequence: TGTGCCAGCAGCCCGGGACAGGGTTGGTATAGCAATCAGCCCCAGCATTTT. This sequence encodes CASSPGQGWYSNQPQHF.

The V and J genes are TRBV19 and TRBJ1-1; 7 positions agree with TRBD1. Germline trimming cut 2 bases from V and 2 bases from J; bases unmatched to any gene: 2. Germline V gene sequence: CDR1 LNHDA, CDR2 SQIVND (reference sequence). This CDR3 is built from 14 residues. This chain's CDR3 is CASSITGANTEAFF. DNA for the CDR3: TGTGCCAGTAGTATAACAGGGGCAAACACTGAAGCTTTCTTT.